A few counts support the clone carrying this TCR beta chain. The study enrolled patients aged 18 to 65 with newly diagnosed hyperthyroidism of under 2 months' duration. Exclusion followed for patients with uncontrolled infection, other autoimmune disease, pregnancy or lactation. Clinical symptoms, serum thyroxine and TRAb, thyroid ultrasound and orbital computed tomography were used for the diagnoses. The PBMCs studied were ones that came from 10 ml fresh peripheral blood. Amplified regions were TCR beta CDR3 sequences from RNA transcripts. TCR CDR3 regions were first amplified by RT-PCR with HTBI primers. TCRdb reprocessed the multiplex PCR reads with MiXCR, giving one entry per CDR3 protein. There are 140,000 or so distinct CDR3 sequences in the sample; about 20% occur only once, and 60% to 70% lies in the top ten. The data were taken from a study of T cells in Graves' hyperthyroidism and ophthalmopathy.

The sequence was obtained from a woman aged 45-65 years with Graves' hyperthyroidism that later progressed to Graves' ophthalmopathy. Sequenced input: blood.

CDR3 sequence reads: CASSTDRGYEQYF. As DNA, the CDR3 is TGTGCCAGCAGCACAGACAGGGGTTACGAGCAGTACTTC. V usage is TRBV7-9 and J usage is TRBJ2-7; TRBD1 matches at 8 bases. This CDR3 has 13 amino acids. V shed 5 bases and J 4 bases; nucleotides not matched to a gene: 4. Germline lookup yields CDR1 SEHNR and CDR2 FQNEAQ (reference sequence).